This TCR beta chain was captured in a study of control samples from healthy donors and cancer patients (dated by TCRdb to the early 2020s). Receptors were amplified or captured by the immunoSEQ multiplex PCR assay. TCRdb stores this immuneACCESS table with in-frame sequences only. Part of the clones is absent; in the studies checked, under half of the shortfall reflects unresolved V genes, and no reason is known for the rest. This sample lists approximately 170,000 clones; roughly 89% were detected once. Of the sample, approximately 1.6% is held by the ten largest clones. As to this clone: No antigen is known for it. Per-base qualities were not stored, and no clone one base away is much larger.

Sequencing input: blood. The sequence was obtained from a woman aged 25 to 45 in good health.

The CDR3 region has the sequence CASSYRNSPLHF. In nucleotide form, the sequence is TGTGCCAGCAGTTACAGGAATTCACCCCTCCACTTT. The chain was built from TRBV6-5 and TRBJ1-6; a confident D gene designation cannot be given. The CDR3 starts with the cysteine, ends with the phenylalanine, and has 12 residues. Only CDR3 DNA remains: 36 bases, in frame from the first base. V is pared back by 2 bases and J by 7 bases, with 3 bases lying between the germline termini. The germline V gene specifies MNHEY as CDR1 and SVGAGI as CDR2.